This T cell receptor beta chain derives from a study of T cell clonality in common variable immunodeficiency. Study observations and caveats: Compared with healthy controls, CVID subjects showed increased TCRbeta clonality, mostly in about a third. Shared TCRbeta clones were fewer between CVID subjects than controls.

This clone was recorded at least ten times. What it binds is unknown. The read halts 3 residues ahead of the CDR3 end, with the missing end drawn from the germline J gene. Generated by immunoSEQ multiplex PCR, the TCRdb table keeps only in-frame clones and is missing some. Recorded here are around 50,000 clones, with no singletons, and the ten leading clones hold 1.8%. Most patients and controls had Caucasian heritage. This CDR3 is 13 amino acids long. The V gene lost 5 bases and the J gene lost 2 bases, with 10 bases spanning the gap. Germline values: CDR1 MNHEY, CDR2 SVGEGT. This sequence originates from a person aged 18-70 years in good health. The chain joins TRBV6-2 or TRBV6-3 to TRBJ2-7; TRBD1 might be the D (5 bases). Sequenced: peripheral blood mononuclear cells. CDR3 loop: CASSATETYEQYF. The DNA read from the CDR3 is TGTGCCAGCAGTGCGACAGAAACCTACGAG.